The text below deals with one T cell receptor (beta chain). This specimen comes from a study of blood T cell repertoires in COVID-19. CDR3 length equals 12 residues. CDR1 and CDR2 (germline): SQVTM, ANQGSEA. With 6 bases clipped from V and 6 bases from J, the junction kept 7 bases outside the gene matches. Sequenced by immunoSEQ multiplex PCR; TCRdb stores in-frame clones only, minus some. The repertoire includes about 210,000 clones, around nine tenths of them detected once, and 4% to 5.5% sits in the top ten. Sample: peripheral blood. V is TRBV29-1 and J is TRBJ2-5, with TRBD1 matching 7 bases. The clonotype comes from a woman between 40 and 50 years old with acute or convalescent COVID-19. The CDR3 DNA reads as TGCAGCGTCACGACAGGGACAAAGACCCAGTACTTC. Translating it yields CSVTTGTKTQYF. Complete variable domain (other parts from reference TRBV29-1 and TRBJ2-5): SAVISQKPSRDICQRGTSLTIQCQVDSQVTMMFWYRQQPGQSLTLIATANQGSEATYESGFVIDKFPISRPNLTFSTLTVSNMSPEDSSIYLCSVTTGTKTQYFGPGTRLLVL.